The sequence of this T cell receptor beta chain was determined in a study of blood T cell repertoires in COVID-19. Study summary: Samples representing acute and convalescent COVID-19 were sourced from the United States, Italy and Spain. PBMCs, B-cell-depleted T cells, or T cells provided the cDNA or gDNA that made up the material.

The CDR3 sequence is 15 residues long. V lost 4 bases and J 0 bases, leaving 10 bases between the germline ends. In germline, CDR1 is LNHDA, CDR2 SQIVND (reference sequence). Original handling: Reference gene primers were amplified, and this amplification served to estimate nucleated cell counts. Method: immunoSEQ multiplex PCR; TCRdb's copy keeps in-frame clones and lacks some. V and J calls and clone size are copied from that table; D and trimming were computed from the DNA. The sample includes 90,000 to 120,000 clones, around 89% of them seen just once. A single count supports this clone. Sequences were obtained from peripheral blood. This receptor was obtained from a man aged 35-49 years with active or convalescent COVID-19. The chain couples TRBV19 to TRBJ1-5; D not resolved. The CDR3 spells CASSTGLDSNQPQHF. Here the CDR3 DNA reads TGTGCCAGTAGTACAGGCCTGGATAGCAATCAGCCCCAGCATTTT.